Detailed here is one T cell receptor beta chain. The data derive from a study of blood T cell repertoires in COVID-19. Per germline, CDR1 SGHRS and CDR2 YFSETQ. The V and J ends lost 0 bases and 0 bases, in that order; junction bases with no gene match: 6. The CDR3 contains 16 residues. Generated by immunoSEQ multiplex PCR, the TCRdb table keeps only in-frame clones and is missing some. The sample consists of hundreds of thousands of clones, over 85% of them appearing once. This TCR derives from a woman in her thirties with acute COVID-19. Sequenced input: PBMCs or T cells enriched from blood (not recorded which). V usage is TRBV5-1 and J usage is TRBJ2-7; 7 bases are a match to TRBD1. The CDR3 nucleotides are TGCGCCAGCAGCTTGGATAACAGGGGCAGCTCCTACGAGCAGTACTTC. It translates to CASSLDNRGSSYEQYF.